This TCR beta chain was identified during a study of cytomegalovirus exposure and HLA in healthy donors (TCRdb year 2017). Describing the broader study: According to a later analysis, the roughly 130 validation repertoires were produced on the same platform as the approximately 690 repertoires of the first cohort. The study aimed to test whether cataloging public T cell receptors could reveal signatures of past pathogen exposure. Along with the approximately 670-subject first cohort, a separate validation cohort of over a hundred different subjects was used. High-throughput TCR immunosequencing, statistical association of individual TCRs with disease status, and machine learning were combined to predict cytomegalovirus infection status. Beyond this particular receptor, the publication reports: A later analysis found that TCRs clustered in the first cohort also tended to co-occur in the 120 validation repertoires, with just under 95% of cluster scores above 0. In both the original and validation cohorts, the classifier was reported to diagnose cytomegalovirus status with high specificity and sensitivity. A few of the identified cytomegalovirus-associated TCR beta chains were confirmed in vitro to be specific for cytomegalovirus antigens. The study listed 150 to 200 TCR beta chains as associated with cytomegalovirus. While some public TCRs were present in many individuals, most TCR sequences turned up only very rarely across donors. The authors suggested that the approach could potentially be generalized to other disease states and immunological phenotypes. The validation cohort had no HLA typing available for a later analysis, so co-occurrence within that cohort was assessed over all 130 or so repertoires.

The donors were included in the validation cohort of 100 to 150 subjects, a group kept apart from the approximately 700-subject first cohort. The library was built by means of the immunoSEQ multiplex PCR assay. The paper's processing steps were these. A statistical classification framework was developed to diagnose cytomegalovirus status using the catalog of TCR beta chain sequences. TCRdb limited this immuneACCESS table to in-frame rearrangements with V and J called. A share of clones is missing; checked studies link under half to unresolved V genes, and the rest is unexplained. V and J calls and clone size are copied from that table; D and trimming were computed from the DNA. For this sample the table gives about 150,000 clones, of which about 89% were detected only once. The ten largest clones take up about 3% of the sample. Taken from the germline V gene, the CDR1 and CDR2 loops are MRHNA and SNTAGT. Taken from cysteine to phenylalanine, the CDR3 has 14 residues. Of all the DNA, just the CDR3 is kept, 42 bases in frame from base 1. The V end loses 2 bases and the J end loses 3 bases, and a stretch of 7 bases separates them.

Turning to this clone: What antigen it recognizes has not been identified. It has no much larger one-base neighbor in the sample; base qualities were not kept.

The rearranged chain carries TRBV6-4 and TRBJ2-2, with TRBD1 perhaps the D gene, on 5 matching bases. This TCR came from a woman between 18 and 29 years old in good health and CMV-seropositive. Material for sequencing was PBMCs. The nucleotide sequence reads as follows: TGTGCCAGCAGTGACAGGGGCGACACCGGGGAGCTGTTTTTT. It codes for CASSDRGDTGELFF.